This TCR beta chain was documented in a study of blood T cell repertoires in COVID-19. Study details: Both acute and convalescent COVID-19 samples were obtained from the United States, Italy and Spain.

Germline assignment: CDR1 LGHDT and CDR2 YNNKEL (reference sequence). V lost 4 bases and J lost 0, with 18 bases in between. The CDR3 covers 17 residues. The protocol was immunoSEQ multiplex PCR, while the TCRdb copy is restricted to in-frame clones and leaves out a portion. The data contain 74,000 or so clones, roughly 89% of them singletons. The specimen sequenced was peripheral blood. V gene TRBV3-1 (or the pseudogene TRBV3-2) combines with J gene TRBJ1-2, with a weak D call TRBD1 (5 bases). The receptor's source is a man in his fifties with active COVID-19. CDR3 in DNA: TGTGCCAGCAGCCCGACGGAGGGGCGCCAAGCTAACTATGGCTACACCTTC. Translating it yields CASSPTEGRQANYGYTF.